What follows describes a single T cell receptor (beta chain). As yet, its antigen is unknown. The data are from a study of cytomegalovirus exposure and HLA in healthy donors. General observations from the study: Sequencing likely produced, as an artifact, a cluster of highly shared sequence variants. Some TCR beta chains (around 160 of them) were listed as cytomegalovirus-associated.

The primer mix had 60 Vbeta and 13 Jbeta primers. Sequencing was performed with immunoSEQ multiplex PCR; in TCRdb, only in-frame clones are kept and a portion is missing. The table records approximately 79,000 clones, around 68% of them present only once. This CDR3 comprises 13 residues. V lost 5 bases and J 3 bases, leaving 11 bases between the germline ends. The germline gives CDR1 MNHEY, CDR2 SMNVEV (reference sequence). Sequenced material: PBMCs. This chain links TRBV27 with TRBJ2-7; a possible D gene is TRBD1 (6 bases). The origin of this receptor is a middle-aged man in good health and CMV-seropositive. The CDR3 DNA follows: TGTGCCAGCAGTCCACAGGGTGGCTACGAGCAGTACTTC. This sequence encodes CASSPQGGYEQYF.